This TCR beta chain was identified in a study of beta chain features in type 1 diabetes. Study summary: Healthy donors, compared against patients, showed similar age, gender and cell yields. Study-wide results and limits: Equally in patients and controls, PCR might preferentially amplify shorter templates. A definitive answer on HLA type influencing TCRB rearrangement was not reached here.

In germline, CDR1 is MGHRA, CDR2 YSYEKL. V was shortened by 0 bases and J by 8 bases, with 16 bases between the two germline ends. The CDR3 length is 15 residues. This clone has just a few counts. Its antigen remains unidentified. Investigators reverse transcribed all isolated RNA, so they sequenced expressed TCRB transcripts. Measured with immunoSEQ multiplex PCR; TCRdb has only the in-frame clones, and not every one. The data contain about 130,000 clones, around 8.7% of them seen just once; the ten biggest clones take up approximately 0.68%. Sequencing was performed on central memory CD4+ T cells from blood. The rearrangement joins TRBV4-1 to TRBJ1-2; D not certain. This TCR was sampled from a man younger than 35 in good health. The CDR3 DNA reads TGCGCCAGCAGCCAAGATCTTTGGCTGGGAGGGGGCTACACCTTC. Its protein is CASSQDLWLGGGYTF.